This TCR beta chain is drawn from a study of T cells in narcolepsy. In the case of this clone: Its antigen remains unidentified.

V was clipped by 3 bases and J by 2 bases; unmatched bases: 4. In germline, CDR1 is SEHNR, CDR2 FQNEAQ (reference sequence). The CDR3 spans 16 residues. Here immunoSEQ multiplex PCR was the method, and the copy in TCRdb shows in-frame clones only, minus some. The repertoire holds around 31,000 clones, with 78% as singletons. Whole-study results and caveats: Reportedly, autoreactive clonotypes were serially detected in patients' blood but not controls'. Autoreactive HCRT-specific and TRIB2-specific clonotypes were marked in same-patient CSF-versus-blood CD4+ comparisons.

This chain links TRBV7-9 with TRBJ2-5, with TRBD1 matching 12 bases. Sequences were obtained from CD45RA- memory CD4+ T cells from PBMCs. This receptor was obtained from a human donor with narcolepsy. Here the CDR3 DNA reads TGTGCCAGCAGCTTGGGGGACAGGGGGCTTCAAGAGACCCAGTACTTC. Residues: CASSLGDRGLQETQYF.